Described below is a single T cell receptor beta chain sequence and its context. This CDR3 contains 15 residues. Per the germline V gene, CDR1 is SGHTA and CDR2 is FQGNSA. V dropped 1 base and J dropped 2 bases, with 11 bases sitting between them. The entry originates in a study of T cell changes during pregnancy in multiple sclerosis. Some clones are missing from TCRdb's copy, which holds only in-frame ones; the method was immunoSEQ multiplex PCR. The data contain some 80,000 clones, about 93% of them seen just once; the ten biggest clones take up less than 0.15%. The origin of this receptor is a female donor with multiple sclerosis, enrolled in a pregnancy study. The input for sequencing was CD4+ T cells from peripheral blood mononuclear cells, taken after pregnancy. The rearrangement links TRBV7-2 to TRBJ2-5; D is perhaps TRBD2 (5 bases). The CDR3 sequence is CASSLVSSIQETQYF. CDR3 nucleotide sequence: TGTGCCAGCAGCTTAGTCTCTAGCATACAAGAGACCCAGTACTTC.